The 25 T cell receptor beta chains below were found in one sample sequenced in a study of regulatory T cells in long-lasting Graves disease listed by TCRdb under 2021. Library method: multiplex PCR. Instrument on record: Illumina HiSeq 4000. iRepertoire HTBI primers and Arm-PCR amplification of CDR3 regions were used to construct TCR beta libraries. Using fastp trimming at Q25 and MiXCR clonotype assembly, TCRdb reanalyzed the public sequencing data and kept in-frame beta chains. Each record represents a unique CDR3 protein, reported with the most common genes and DNA among its rows. This sample has about 660,000 distinct CDR3 sequences in its table, and 25% to 30% of those were observed once. Of the sample, roughly 46% is held by the ten largest clones. What this sample's time point label stands for: persistent/refractory GD, antithyroid drugs over 5 years with positive TRAb. For both TCR sequencing and RNA sequencing, RNA was extracted from PBMCs in TRIzol.

The source was peripheral blood mononuclear cells (PBMCs), collected when the disease was refractory, from a patient treated with antithyroid drugs. The receptors were gathered from a female donor with Graves disease.

This clonotype was seen repeatedly, ten times or more. The J gene is TRBJ1-2, the V gene TRBV5-1; D is possibly TRBD1 (5 bases). V was pared by 4 bases and J by 4 bases, with 8 bases between. The germline CDR1 and CDR2 sequences are SGHRS and YFSETQ. This CDR3 is 12 amino acids long. The CDR3 DNA reads TGCGCCAGCAGCGACAGTAGCTATGGCTACACCTTC. It codes for CASSDSSYGYTF. The variable domain in full, with the rest retrieved from reference TRBV5-1 and TRBJ1-2, is KAGVTQTPRYLIKTRGQQVTLSCSPISGHRSVSWYQQTPGQGLQFLFEYFSETQRNKGNFPGRFSGRQFSNSRSEMNVSTLELGDSALYLCASSDSSYGYTFGSGTRLTVV.

This clonotype came up a few times. The chain carries TRBV30 and TRBJ2-1, with D tentatively TRBD2 (5 bases). With 1 base removed from V and 6 bases from J, the gap between germline ends came to 7 bases. Germline lookup yields CDR1 GTSNPN and CDR2 SVGIG (reference sequence). The CDR3 covers 12 residues. In nucleotides, the CDR3 is TGTGCCTGGAGTGAAGAGGGCAATGAGCAGTTCTTC. As protein: CAWSEEGNEQFF. The full variable domain, its missing parts supplied by reference TRBV30 and TRBJ2-1, is SQTIHQWPATLVQPVGSPLSLECTVEGTSNPNLYWYRQAAGRGLQLLFYSVGIGQISSEVPQNLSASRPQDRQFILSSKKLLLSDSGFYLCAWSEEGNEQFFGPGTRLTVL.

The chain links TRBV5-5 to TRBJ2-7; a weak D match, TRBD1 (5 bases). V was trimmed by 1 base and J by 4 bases, leaving 12 bases between them. The CDR3 length is 14 residues. Germline V gene sequence: CDR1 SGHKS, CDR2 YYEKEE (reference sequence). The DNA for the CDR3 is TGTGCCAGCAGCTTGAGGGGAACCAATTACGAGCAGTACTTC. This sequence encodes CASSLRGTNYEQYF.

This clonotype was counted only a few times. The chain carries TRBV25-1 and TRBJ1-1; 9 nucleotides agree with TRBD1. In germline, CDR1 is MGHDK, CDR2 SYGVNS. This CDR3 has 16 residues. Trimming at V came to 4 bases and at J to 0 bases, leaving 6 bases not matched to a gene. Written as DNA, the CDR3 is TGTGCCAGCAGTGGCCGGACAGGGGACGTGAACACTGAAGCTTTCTTT. The encoded protein is CASSGRTGDVNTEAFF.

V usage is TRBV3-1 and J usage is TRBJ1-5; the D is unclear. V was clipped by 1 base and J by 0 bases, with 7 bases between them. The CDR3 sequence is 15 residues long. Per germline, CDR1 LGHDT and CDR2 YNNKEL (reference sequence). CDR3 amino acids: CASSQGGGSNQPQHF. CDR3 in DNA: TGTGCCAGCAGCCAAGGGGGTGGTAGCAATCAGCCCCAGCATTTT.

This clonotype showed up many times. The chain joins TRBV12-3 or TRBV12-4 to TRBJ1-1, with D unclear. The CDR3 is 14 residues long. The V and J ends lost 1 base and 3 bases respectively, with 9 bases between them. Here the CDR3 reads CASSLVSSDTEAFF. The CDR3 DNA sequence: TGTGCCAGCAGTTTAGTTTCGTCTGACACTGAAGCTTTCTTT.

The chain is built from TRBV6-1 and TRBJ1-1, with D possibly TRBD1 on 6 matching bases. CDR3 length equals 12 residues. In germline, CDR1 is MNHNS, CDR2 SASEGT. The V end was cut by 6 bases, the J end by 7 bases, with 12 bases between. This CDR3 is CASSRRGDEAFF. CDR3 nucleotides: TGTGCCAGCAGCCGGAGGGGGGATGAAGCTTTCTTT.

This clonotype was seen repeatedly, ten times or more. This chain joins TRBV15 and TRBJ1-1; maybe TRBD1 (5 bases). Trimming removed 5 bases from V and 4 bases from J, with 11 bases in between. CDR1 and CDR2 from the germline V gene are LNHNV and YYDKDF (reference sequence). The CDR3 extends over 13 amino acids. CDR3 bases: TGTGCCACCAGCTTCAGGGCTGCCACTGAAGCTTTCTTT. Protein product: CATSFRAATEAFF.

This clonotype was observed a handful of times. CDR3 loop: CASSYRDPNYGYTF. CDR3 in DNA: TGTGCCAGCAGTTACCGTGACCCTAACTATGGCTACACCTTC. J is TRBJ1-2 and V is TRBV6-9; D uncertain. CDR1 is MNHGY and CDR2 is SVAAGI in the germline V gene. The CDR3 loop spans 14 amino acids. V shed 3 bases and J shed 0 bases, with 8 bases lying between them.

V gene TRBV30 combines with J gene TRBJ1-6; D not certain. Germline V gene lookup returns CDR1 GTSNPN and CDR2 SVGIG (reference sequence). There are 13 residues in the CDR3. V gave up 8 bases and J gave up 2 bases, with 10 bases separating them. The CDR3: CANQEAYNSPLHF. Here the CDR3 DNA reads TGTGCCAACCAAGAGGCCTATAATTCACCCCTCCACTTT.

In its sample, this clonotype was seen a few times. The chain combines TRBV27 with TRBJ1-5, with D possibly TRBD1 on 5 matching bases. CDR1 MNHEY and CDR2 SMNVEV come from the germline V gene (reference sequence). The CDR3 loop spans 17 amino acids. The V end lost 3 bases, the J end lost 6 bases, and 21 bases lay between the germline ends. The CDR3: CASSFGGDPTLGQPQHF. The CDR3 nucleotides read TGTGCCAGCAGTTTTGGAGGGGACCCCACTCTCGGTCAGCCCCAGCATTTT.

The table lists this clonotype with a few counts. The gene calls are TRBV6-1 and TRBJ1-5; maybe TRBD1 (6 bases). The CDR3 has 13 residues. The germline V gene encodes CDR1 MNHNS and CDR2 SASEGT. Trimming took 7 bases from V and 3 from J, leaving 10 bases between them. CDR3: CASTDRNNQPQHF. As DNA, the CDR3 is TGTGCCAGCACCGACAGGAACAATCAGCCCCAGCATTTT.

At least ten counts were recorded for this clonotype. The chain employs TRBV11-2 and TRBJ1-2; 7 nucleotides line up with TRBD1. The CDR3 extends over 13 amino acids. The germline CDR1 and CDR2 sequences are SGHAT and FQNNGV. Losses at the gene ends were 5 bases for V and 5 bases for J; bases not matched to a gene: 5. The CDR3, as DNA: TGTGCCAGCAGCGAAACAGGGGCGTATGGCTACACCTTC. Protein product: CASSETGAYGYTF.

This chain connects TRBV6-1 to TRBJ1-1; 10 nucleotides align to TRBD1. This CDR3 has 13 residues. Looked up from germline, CDR1 is MNHNS and CDR2 is SASEGT. The V segment lost 8 bases and the J segment 11 bases; nucleotides outside the gene matches: 11. In nucleotides, the CDR3 is TGTGCCAGCCGGGACAGGGGTTCTCCCGAGGCTTTCTTT. It is translated as CASRDRGSPEAFF.

The rearrangement joins TRBV2 to TRBJ1-2; TRBD1 matches 7 bases. CDR3 length: 14 amino acids. From germline, CDR1 is SNHLY and CDR2 FYNNEI. The J segment lost 4 bases and the V segment lost 6 bases, leaving 8 bases of the junction unmatched. For the CDR3, the DNA is TGTGCCAGCAGCCCTACCAGGGACAGCTATGGCTACACCTTC. Translating gives CASSPTRDSYGYTF.

At least ten counts were recorded for this clonotype. The chain links TRBV28 to TRBJ1-4; D is unresolved. The CDR3 runs to 14 residues. CDR1 and CDR2 from the germline V gene are MDHEN and SYDVKM. V dropped 5 bases and J dropped 15 bases, with 22 bases sitting between them. The CDR3 nucleotides read TGTGCCAGCAGTCCCCCCGATTATTGGGCAGAGGTGTTTTTT. It encodes CASSPPDYWAEVFF.

This clonotype appeared a few times. The chain links TRBV7-9 to TRBJ1-1; unclear D gene. The CDR3 extends over 12 amino acids. The germline CDR1 and CDR2 sequences are SEHNR and FQNEAQ (reference sequence). With 4 bases removed from V and 3 bases from J, the gap between germline ends came to 6 bases. The CDR3 sequence: CASSSSDTEAFF. CDR3 nucleotide sequence: TGTGCCAGCAGCTCAAGTGACACTGAAGCTTTCTTT.

The sample holds a few counts of this clonotype. The chain links TRBV28 to TRBJ1-1; D is perhaps TRBD1 (6 bases). The germline gives CDR1 MDHEN, CDR2 SYDVKM. The CDR3 is 13 amino acids. Trimming cost V 2 bases and J 6 bases, with 10 bases left between them. The CDR3 DNA reads TGTGCCAGCAGTTTAGGACAGACTTCTGAAGCTTTCTTT. Residues: CASSLGQTSEAFF.

This chain connects TRBV7-3 to TRBJ1-5; D is undetermined. V lost 3 bases and J 3 bases, leaving 9 bases between the germline ends. Germline V gene lookup returns CDR1 SGHTA and CDR2 FQGTGA. The CDR3 runs to 14 residues. The DNA for the CDR3 is TGTGCCAGCAGCTTGGGCCTCTACAATCAGCCCCAGCATTTT. Translating it yields CASSLGLYNQPQHF.

V usage is TRBV7-9 and J usage is TRBJ1-2; D gene ambiguous. V lost 4 bases and J lost 3, with 15 bases in between. This CDR3 spans 15 amino acids. The germline gives CDR1 SEHNR, CDR2 FQNEAQ (reference sequence). The CDR3 nucleotides are TGTGCCAGCAGCTCGGTCCAGGAAGGACACTATGGCTACACCTTC. The encoded protein is CASSSVQEGHYGYTF.

The gene calls are TRBV7-3 and TRBJ1-1, with no clear D. V gave up 8 bases and J gave up 5 bases, with 15 bases separating them. This CDR3 region has 13 residues. CDR1 SGHTA and CDR2 FQGTGA come from the germline V gene. Written as DNA, the CDR3 is TGTGCCAGCTCCAGAACCCCCCGGACTGAAGCTTTCTTT. The encoded protein is CASSRTPRTEAFF.

This clonotype was seen ten or more times. V and J are TRBV11-3 and TRBJ2-5, with D unclear. The V end was cut by 2 bases, the J end by 2 bases, with 9 bases between. The CDR3 is 14 residues long. The germline V gene encodes CDR1 SGHNT and CDR2 YENEEA. CDR3 protein: CASSLSPGQETQYF. CDR3 nucleotide sequence: TGTGCCAGCAGCTTATCGCCAGGACAAGAGACCCAGTACTTC.

This clonotype was found a few times. This chain uses TRBV20-1 with TRBJ1-5, with 7 bases that match TRBD1. The CDR3 consists of 12 residues. Germline V gene lookup returns CDR1 DFQATT and CDR2 SNEGSKA (reference sequence). J lost 6 bases, V lost 5 bases, and 4 bases had no gene match. In DNA form, the CDR3 reads TGCAGTGCTCAAACAGGGGTTCAGCCCCAGCATTTT. Its translation is CSAQTGVQPQHF.

V and J are TRBV18 and TRBJ1-5; TRBD1 might be the D (5 bases). The CDR3 totals 15 residues. Trimming shortened V by 3 bases and J by 5 bases, and 14 bases separated the two germline ends. CDR1 and CDR2 from the germline V gene are KGHSH and LQKENI. The CDR3 DNA sequence: TGTGCCAGCTCACCGAGTGCAGACAGCCATCAGCCCCAGCATTTT. Protein sequence: CASSPSADSHQPQHF.

The chain joins TRBV6-1 to TRBJ1-2, with D tentatively TRBD1 (5 bases). Trimming removed 8 bases at V and 1 base at J, with 23 bases between. Germline CDR1 reads MNHNS; CDR2 reads SASEGT. The CDR3 runs to 17 residues. CDR3 bases: TGTGCCAGCGGGGGGAAGGGCCAGTCCCCCCTTAACTATGGCTACACCTTC. This encodes CASGGKGQSPLNYGYTF.